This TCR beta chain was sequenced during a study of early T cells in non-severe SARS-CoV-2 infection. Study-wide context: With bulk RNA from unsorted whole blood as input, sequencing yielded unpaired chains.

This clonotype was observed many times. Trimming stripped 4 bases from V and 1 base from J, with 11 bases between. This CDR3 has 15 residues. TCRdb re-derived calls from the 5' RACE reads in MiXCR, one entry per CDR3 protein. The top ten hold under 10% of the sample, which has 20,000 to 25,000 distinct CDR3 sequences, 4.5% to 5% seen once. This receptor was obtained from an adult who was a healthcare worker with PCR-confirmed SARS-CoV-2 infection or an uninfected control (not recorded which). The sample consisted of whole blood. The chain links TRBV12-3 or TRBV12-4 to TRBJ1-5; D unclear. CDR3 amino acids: CASSSQTGSNQPQHF. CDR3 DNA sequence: TGTGCCAGCAGTTCCCAAACCGGCAGCAATCAGCCCCAGCATTTT.